The rows below give T cell receptor beta chains drawn from one sample of a study of T cells in Graves' hyperthyroidism and ophthalmopathy. TCRdb called the multiplex PCR reads again in MiXCR, with one record for every CDR3 protein. Here the sample spans about 840,000 distinct CDR3 sequences, roughly 40% being singletons. Sequencing was done on a sample of blood. These receptor sequences come from a man between 18 and 29 years old with Graves' hyperthyroidism. Both conserved end residues are part of each CDR3. The order of the fields is V gene, CDR3 length, clone size, J gene, D gene, CDR3 protein, CDR3 DNA. D genes are given only for firm matches. Clone size is given for some rows only: seen once, a few or many times, or a class if the clone is expanded.

>TRBV7-2|15|-|TRBJ1-2|-
CASSLGFTGNYGYTF
TGTGCCAGCAGCTTAGGCTTCACCGGGAACTATGGCTACACCTTC
>TRBV25-1|16|-|TRBJ2-2|-
CASSVTGALNTGELFF
TGTGCCAGCAGTGTCACGGGAGCCCTGAACACCGGGGAGCTGTTTTTT
>TRBV5-1|13|-|TRBJ2-7|-
CASSLISGREQYF
TGCGCCAGCAGCTTGATCTCGGGGCGCGAGCAGTACTTC
>TRBV10-3|16|many|TRBJ2-2|-
CAISESRDKNTGELFF
TGTGCCATCAGTGAGTCCCGGGACAAGAACACCGGGGAGCTGTTTTTT
>TRBV12-3/TRBV12-4|14|-|TRBJ1-3|-
CASSGGISGNTIYF
TGTGCCAGCAGCGGTGGGATCTCTGGAAACACCATATATTTT
>TRBV29-1|11|-|TRBJ1-2|-
CSVSAGHGYTF
TGCAGCGTTTCCGCGGGACATGGCTACACCTTC
>TRBV2|14|once|TRBJ1-2|-
CASSLETGSVGYTF
TGTGCCAGCAGTTTAGAAACAGGTTCGGTTGGCTACACCTTC
>TRBV5-1|14|many|TRBJ1-1|TRBD1
CASSLAGGFTEAFF
TGCGCCAGCAGCTTGGCAGGGGGCTTCACTGAAGCTTTCTTT
>TRBV12-3/TRBV12-4|15|few|TRBJ1-5|TRBD1
CASQQGGYSNQPQHF
TGTGCCAGCCAACAGGGGGGATATAGCAATCAGCCCCAGCATTTT
>TRBV7-2|14|-|TRBJ2-5|-
CASSQERTEETQNF
TGTGCCAGCAGCCAAGAGAGGACGGAGGAGACCCAGAACTTC
>TRBV7-9|13|many|TRBJ1-1|-
CASSLAGFGEAFF
TGTGCCAGCAGCTTAGCTGGGTTCGGTGAAGCTTTCTTT
>TRBV29-1|14|-|TRBJ2-2|TRBD1
CSATWDRDAGELFF
TGCAGCGCCACCTGGGACAGGGACGCTGGGGAGCTGTTTTTT
>TRBV12-3/TRBV12-4|15|many|TRBJ1-5|-
CASSPRTASNQPQHF
TGTGCCAGCAGTCCGCGGACAGCTAGCAATCAGCCCCAGCATTTT
>TRBV19|14|few|TRBJ1-2|-
CASLPRPGAGGYTF
TGTGCCAGTCTCCCCCGACCGGGGGCGGGGGGCTACACCTTC
>TRBV24-1|15|many|TRBJ2-5|TRBD2
CATSPSGTFQETQYF
TGTGCCACCAGTCCTAGCGGGACATTTCAAGAGACCCAGTACTTC
>TRBV9|16|few|TRBJ1-5|-
CASSGGNGDFNQPQHF
TGTGCCAGCAGCGGAGGTAATGGAGACTTCAATCAGCCCCAGCATTTT
>TRBV19|14|-|TRBJ1-1|TRBD1
CASEQGIDYTEAFF
TGTGCCAGTGAACAGGGGATAGATTACACTGAAGCTTTCTTT
>TRBV29-1|13|-|TRBJ1-4|-
CSVVPHGGEKLFF
TGCAGCGTTGTCCCGCACGGGGGTGAAAAACTGTTTTTT
>TRBV6-5|14|-|TRBJ2-7|-
CASSYVSSDIEQYF
TGTGCCAGCAGTTACGTTTCTAGCGATATAGAGCAGTACTTC
>TRBV25-1|16|-|TRBJ1-1|-
CASSELHGGMNTEAFF
TGTGCCAGCAGCGAACTACATGGGGGCATGAACACTGAAGCTTTCTTT
>TRBV2|15|once|TRBJ1-1|-
CARSESGAPVTEAYF
TGTGCCAGAAGTGAAAGCGGGGCGCCCGTCACTGAAGCTTACTTT
>TRBV2|13|-|TRBJ2-5|TRBD2
CASISRGGETQYF
TGTGCCAGCATCTCCCGGGGGGGAGAGACCCAGTACTTC
>TRBV9|13|-|TRBJ1-4|-
CASSSLGDEKLFF
TGTGCCAGCTCTTCCCTCGGGGATGAAAAACTGTTTTTT
>TRBV4-1|15|-|TRBJ2-7|-
CASSQDSGRYYEQYF
TGCGCCAGCAGCCAAGATTCAGGCAGATACTACGAGCAGTACTTC
>TRBV7-9|14|-|TRBJ1-3|-
CTSSDSLAGNTIYF
TGTACCAGCAGCGACAGTTTGGCTGGAAACACCATATATTTT
>TRBV6-2/TRBV6-3|12|few|TRBJ2-7|-
CASSYTQRGQYF
TGTGCCAGCAGTTATACCCAACGAGGGCAGTACTTC
>TRBV7-2|13|few|TRBJ1-5|-
CASSLNGGQPQHF
TGTGCCAGCAGCTTAAACGGGGGTCAGCCCCAGCATTTT
>TRBV7-9|16|-|TRBJ1-4|-
CASSLGGGSPVEKLFF
TGTGCCAGCAGCTTAGGGGGTGGCTCCCCGGTAGAAAAACTGTTTTTT
>TRBV20-1|16|-|TRBJ1-1|-
CSAPYRGRGFYTEAFF
TGCAGTGCTCCTTACCGGGGCAGGGGATTTTACACTGAAGCTTTCTTT
>TRBV9|16|few|TRBJ1-5|-
CASSVGADYSNQPQHF
TGTGCCAGCAGCGTAGGGGCAGACTATAGCAATCAGCCCCAGCATTTT
>TRBV7-2|17|-|TRBJ2-2|TRBD2
CASSFRAGGPKTGELFF
TGTGCCAGCAGCTTTCGAGCGGGAGGGCCGAAGACCGGGGAGCTGTTTTTT
>TRBV29-1|14|many|TRBJ2-7|TRBD2
CSVESRDYPYEQYF
TGCAGCGTTGAATCGAGGGACTATCCCTACGAGCAGTACTTC
>TRBV29-1|12|-|TRBJ2-7|-
CSVIRGSEEQYF
TGCAGCGTGATCAGGGGTTCGGAAGAGCAGTACTTC
>TRBV5-1|13|-|TRBJ2-2|TRBD1
CASSQTGFGELFF
TGCGCCAGCAGCCAGACAGGGTTCGGGGAGCTGTTTTTT
>TRBV7-9|15|-|TRBJ1-5|TRBD1
CASSSGTGSDRTQHF
TGTGCCAGCAGCTCCGGGACAGGGTCTGATAGGACCCAGCATTTT
>TRBV2|14|many|TRBJ1-2|-
CASTDLRADYGYTF
TGTGCCAGCACTGATTTGAGGGCCGACTATGGCTACACCTTC
>TRBV19|15|few|TRBJ1-5|TRBD1
CASSGLQGINQPQHF
TGTGCCAGTAGTGGCTTACAGGGGATCAATCAGCCCCAGCATTTT
>TRBV24-1|12|-|TRBJ2-7|-
CATTAPSGEQYF
TGTGCCACCACGGCCCCCAGTGGGGAGCAGTACTTC
>TRBV7-9|16|few|TRBJ1-2|-
CASSLLSTSPNYGYTF
TGTGCCAGCAGCTTACTATCCACTTCACCTAACTATGGCTACACCTTC
>TRBV29-1|13|many|TRBJ1-2|-
CSVTGASNYGYTF
TGCAGCGTTACTGGTGCATCTAACTATGGCTACACCTTC
>TRBV7-6|15|many|TRBJ2-7|TRBD2
CASSFAAGEVYEQYF
TGTGCCAGCAGCTTCGCGGCGGGAGAGGTCTACGAGCAGTACTTC
>TRBV20-1|14|many|TRBJ1-1|-
CSARGPGVNTEAFF
TGCAGTGCTAGAGGGCCGGGAGTGAACACTGAAGCTTTCTTT
>TRBV6-5|16|many|TRBJ2-2|TRBD1
CASSSIPGQGTGELFF
TGTGCCAGCAGTTCGATTCCGGGACAGGGCACCGGGGAGCTGTTTTTT
>TRBV29-1|14|many|TRBJ1-5|-
CIPSPVYSNQPQHF
TGCATCCCCTCCCCAGTCTATAGCAATCAGCCCCAGCATTTT
>TRBV20-1|16|few|TRBJ2-5|TRBD2
CSARKLAGGPQETQYF
TGCAGTGCTCGGAAACTAGCGGGGGGTCCACAAGAGACCCAGTACTTC
>TRBV7-9|14|-|TRBJ2-5|-
CASSLFGGRETRYF
TGTGCCAGCAGCTTGTTTGGGGGTCGGGAGACCCGGTACTTC
>TRBV20-1|13|many|TRBJ1-2|-
CSAREDGSYGYTF
TGCAGTGCTAGAGAGGACGGCAGCTATGGCTACACCTTC
>TRBV11-3|11|-|TRBJ1-1|-
CASKTGTEAFF
TGTGCCAGCAAGACTGGAACTGAAGCTTTCTTT
>TRBV5-1|16|-|TRBJ2-5|TRBD2
CASSLGDSGDQETQYF
TGCGCCAGCAGCTTGGGGGATAGCGGGGACCAAGAGACCCAGTACTTC